This is a list of T cell receptor beta chains from one sample in a study of CD8 T cells in ankylosing spondylitis. TCRdb passed the 5' RACE reads through MiXCR, listing each CDR3 protein once. The sample lists 250,000 or so distinct CDR3 sequences; roughly 10% were seen once. Sequenced material: blood, either unsorted or a sorted T cell fraction (not recorded which). Source of these receptors: a male donor with ankylosing spondylitis or in good health (not recorded which). Both conserved end residues are part of each CDR3. Size values are once, few and many counts, or a class for expanded clones, and some rows have none.

CASSQRSLGTEAFF	many	TRBV6-1	TRBJ1-1
CASSLGLRGYLATNSPLHF	few	TRBV5-1	TRBJ1-6
CASSLWFQRDRGRAEQYF	-	TRBV5-1	TRBJ2-7
CSAAGDGELFF	many	TRBV20-1	TRBJ2-2
CASSTRTGPYEQYF	-	TRBV28	TRBJ2-7
CSARLSYEQYF	few	TRBV29-1	TRBJ2-7
CASSVGLADYEQYF	many	TRBV9	TRBJ2-7
CASSLARRASGFYNEQFF	few	TRBV7-8	TRBJ2-1
CASSLDVDPGEKLFF	few	TRBV5-1	TRBJ1-4
CASSYIANRPDEAFF	-	TRBV6-5	TRBJ1-1
CATGGRGDTQYF	-	TRBV24-1	TRBJ2-3
CSARGVAGDTQYF	many	TRBV20-1	TRBJ2-3
CASSGGTVYEQYF	many	TRBV5-6	TRBJ2-7
CASSRQGFGGQPQHF	many	TRBV12-3/TRBV12-4	TRBJ1-5
CASSLSSSSYNEQFF	many	TRBV5-6	TRBJ2-1
CSVRPGTGFGGYTF	many	TRBV29-1	TRBJ1-2
CASRQDSYNEQFF	many	TRBV12-3/TRBV12-4	TRBJ2-1
CASSLVGGVLVEKLFF	many	TRBV7-8	TRBJ1-4
CSAIPSYEAFF	-	TRBV20-1	TRBJ1-1
CASSLDGRVSYTDTQYF	many	TRBV5-1	TRBJ2-3
CASSPTSGRGYEQYF	many	TRBV7-2	TRBJ2-7
CASSSGIFTQYF	few	TRBV12-3/TRBV12-4	TRBJ2-3
CAISVGQPEQYF	many	TRBV10-3	TRBJ2-7
CATSGLQGSSYNEQFF	-	TRBV24-1	TRBJ2-1
CATSRGDREETGGYTF	many	TRBV15	TRBJ1-2
CASSFNTPGRFSYEQYF	-	TRBV7-2	TRBJ2-7
CASSFGQGEKLFF	many	TRBV5-1	TRBJ1-4
CASSLAIADTQYF	many	TRBV5-1	TRBJ2-3
CASRAQRGTTEAFF	-	TRBV14	TRBJ1-1
CSVEVSEGETQYF	many	TRBV29-1	TRBJ2-5
CASSQFRTEQETQYF	-	TRBV3-1	TRBJ2-5
CASSYSGAAVRQETQYF	many	TRBV6-2/TRBV6-3	TRBJ2-5
CASSRLAGVQETQYF	many	TRBV5-1	TRBJ2-5
CASSLGLAGREQYF	many	TRBV5-1	TRBJ2-7
CASTITRAGGYYEQYF	-	TRBV11-2	TRBJ2-7
CASSYVRDNEQFF	-	TRBV6-6	TRBJ2-1
CSVGGLGTSNTEAFF	many	TRBV29-1	TRBJ1-1
CSARETGHEQYF	many	TRBV20-1	TRBJ2-7
CASSLDRGYNQPQHF	few	TRBV7-8	TRBJ1-5
CASSRNGGATINEQFF	many	TRBV7-3	TRBJ2-1
CASSHRRDRVLETQYF	many	TRBV5-1	TRBJ2-5
CSGTGNTEAFF	-	TRBV29-1	TRBJ1-1
CASSATGRRDQPQHF	-	TRBV9	TRBJ1-5
CSAQPFSSGANVLTF	many	TRBV20-1	TRBJ2-6
CASKVQDSGTGELFF	few	TRBV10-2	TRBJ2-2
CASSHNRAAGNTIYF	many	TRBV12-3/TRBV12-4	TRBJ1-3
CASSYAAGKMGGVELETQYF	-	TRBV6-6	TRBJ2-5
CAISGTGLDYGYTF	-	TRBV10-3	TRBJ1-2
CSARDTTYTEAFF	few	TRBV20-1	TRBJ1-1
CASSQEWDSNEQFF	many	TRBV3-1	TRBJ2-1
CASSPTGEAYEQYF	many	TRBV9	TRBJ2-7
CAISTSPDRADNEQFF	many	TRBV10-3	TRBJ2-1
CASSGAEGPNTGELFF	few	TRBV9	TRBJ2-2